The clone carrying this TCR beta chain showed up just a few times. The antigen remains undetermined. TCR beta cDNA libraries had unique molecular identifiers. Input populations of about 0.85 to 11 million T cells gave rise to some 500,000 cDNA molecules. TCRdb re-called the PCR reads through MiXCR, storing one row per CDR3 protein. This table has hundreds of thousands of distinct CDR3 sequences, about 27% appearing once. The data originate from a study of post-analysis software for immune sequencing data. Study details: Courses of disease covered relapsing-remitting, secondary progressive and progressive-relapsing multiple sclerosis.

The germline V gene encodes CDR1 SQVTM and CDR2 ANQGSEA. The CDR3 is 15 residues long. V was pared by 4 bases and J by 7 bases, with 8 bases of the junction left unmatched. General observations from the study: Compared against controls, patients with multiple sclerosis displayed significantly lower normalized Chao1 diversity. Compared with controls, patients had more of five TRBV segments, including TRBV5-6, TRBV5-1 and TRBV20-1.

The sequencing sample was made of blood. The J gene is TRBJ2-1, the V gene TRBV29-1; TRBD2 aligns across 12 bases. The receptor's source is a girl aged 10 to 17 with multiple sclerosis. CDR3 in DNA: TGCAGCGTTGCCCTAGCGGGAGGGCCTGGAAATGAGCAGTTCTTC. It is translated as CSVALAGGPGNEQFF.